The source of this T cell receptor beta chain is a study of blood T cells in healthy people across ages. General study points: Researchers judged that diversity estimates from one million T cells fell short of true values. In long-lived donors, naive CD4+ cell counts and diversity exceeded those of aged donors.

Each donor was a healthy Caucasian individual from Russia, aged about 6 to 95. The authors isolated at least 6.5 million PBMCs per sample. This clonotype was picked up a small number of times. What it binds is unknown. The germline V and J ends were trimmed by 4 bases and 6 bases, with 18 bases remaining between them. The CDR3 sequence is 14 residues long. The germline V gene encodes CDR1 SQVTM and CDR2 ANQGSEA. Primed by a sample-barcoded 5' primer and a J-beta primer mix, a second PCR proceeded for about 7 to 11 cycles. One entry per CDR3 protein, called by TCRdb with MiXCR from the 5' RACE reads. The sample contains approximately 820,000 distinct CDR3 sequences, approximately 48% of which appear only once.

The receptor comes from a man in his sixties in good health. V gene TRBV29-1 combines with J gene TRBJ1-2; D is unclear. Sequencing used blood. The CDR3 region has the DNA TGCAGCGTTGCTCCGACACCAACCGTGGATGGCTACACCTTC. This encodes CSVAPTPTVDGYTF.